These 22 T cell receptor beta chains originate from one sample sequenced in a study of T cells in Graves' hyperthyroidism and ophthalmopathy. Authors of the study amplified TCR beta CDR3 regions from RNA transcripts. Researchers ran a first-round RT-PCR on the TCR CDR3 using the HTBI primer set. Each CDR3 protein gets one entry after TCRdb re-called the multiplex PCR reads with MiXCR. The table lists hundreds of thousands of distinct CDR3 sequences, approximately 15% of them singletons. Sequencing input: blood. These receptors all stem from a woman aged 30 to 39 with Graves' hyperthyroidism.

This clonotype has at least ten counts. The chain uses TRBV13 and TRBJ2-5, with TRBD2 matching 10 bases. This CDR3 has 16 amino acids. The V gene's germline CDR1 is PRHDT and CDR2 FYEKMQ (reference sequence). J gave up 1 base and V 3 bases, and 5 bases lay outside the gene matches. This chain's CDR3 is CASSFASGSGQETQYF. CDR3 DNA sequence: TGTGCCAGCAGCTTCGCTAGCGGGAGTGGCCAAGAGACCCAGTACTTC. The full variable domain, with the rest looked up from reference TRBV13 and TRBJ2-5, is AAGVIQSPRHLIKEKRETATLKCYPIPRHDTVYWYQQGPGQDPQFLISFYEKMQSDKGSIPDRFSAQQFSDYHSELNMSSLELGDSALYFCASSFASGSGQETQYFGPGTRLLVL.

At least ten counts were recorded for this clonotype. The rearrangement uses TRBV27 and TRBJ2-2, with 8 nucleotides matching TRBD1. V dropped 2 bases and J dropped 6; count of bases not matched to a gene: 14. CDR1 and CDR2 from the germline V gene are MNHEY and SMNVEV (reference sequence). This CDR3 has 18 amino acids. The CDR3 DNA reads as TGTGCCAGCAGTTTAGATTTCGCCCAGGGGGCTGGGGCCGGGGAGCTGTTTTTT. Protein product: CASSLDFAQGAGAGELFF.

This chain uses TRBV6-1 with TRBJ1-3; D is undetermined. The CDR3 length is 17 residues. Looked up from germline, CDR1 is MNHNS and CDR2 is SASEGT. V gave up 6 bases and J gave up 0 bases, with 18 bases separating them. CDR3 bases: TGTGCCAGCAGAGGACCGGGGAGGTTAGGCTCTGGAAACACCATATATTTT. Amino acids: CASRGPGRLGSGNTIYF.

This clonotype was picked up a small number of times. This chain uses TRBV7-3 with TRBJ1-2, with D possibly TRBD1 on 6 matching bases. With 0 bases removed from V and 7 bases from J, the gap between germline ends came to 15 bases. Germline values: CDR1 SGHTA, CDR2 FQGTGA. CDR3 length: 15 amino acids. CDR3: CASSLTGDIQVGYTF. Here the CDR3 DNA reads TGTGCCAGCAGCTTAACCGGGGACATCCAGGTTGGCTACACCTTC.

The CDR3 DNA reads TGTGCCAGCAGCTGGTACTATGATAGCGGGGTGGCGGATACGCAGTATTTT. This translates into CASSWYYDSGVADTQYF. The rearrangement links TRBV5-6 to TRBJ2-3; 8 bases fit TRBD2. Germline V CDR1 and CDR2: SGHDT, YYEEEE. The length of the CDR3 is 17 residues. J gave up 6 bases and V 3 bases, and 15 bases lay outside the gene matches.

As to this clonotype: A single base separates this from a much larger clone, so it may be a read error. The rearrangement links TRBV7-9 to TRBJ1-1, with 8 bases aligning to TRBD1. In germline, CDR1 is SEHNR, CDR2 FQNEAQ (reference sequence). This CDR3 comprises 15 residues. V dropped 4 bases and J dropped 0; count of bases not matched to a gene: 4. CDR3 residues: CASSSGQELNTEAFF. CDR3 coding DNA: TGTGCCAGCAGCTCGGGACAGGAGTTGAACACTGAAGCTTTCTTT.

This chain uses TRBV2 with TRBJ2-5; D not resolved. Trimming took 4 bases from V and 2 from J, leaving 11 bases between them. Germline CDR1 is SNHLY and CDR2 is FYNNEI. The CDR3 is 14 amino acids. The DNA of the CDR3 is TGTGCCAGCAGTGTCGGCGGAGATCAAGAGACCCAGTACTTC. It codes for CASSVGGDQETQYF.

This clonotype was counted at least ten times. The J gene is TRBJ2-7, the V gene TRBV28; D perhaps matches TRBD1 (6 bases). Germline CDR1 is MDHEN and CDR2 is SYDVKM. The CDR3 has 12 amino acids. Trimming shortened V by 4 bases and J by 7 bases, and 11 bases separated the two germline ends. The DNA for the CDR3 is TGTGCCAGCAGTTCAGGGGTCTGGGAGCAGTACTTC. This codes for CASSSGVWEQYF.

This clonotype was recorded many times. V usage is TRBV2 and J usage is TRBJ2-5; D remains ambiguous. Looked up from germline, CDR1 is SNHLY and CDR2 is FYNNEI. CDR3 length: 12 amino acids. V dropped 1 base and J dropped 4 bases, with 4 bases sitting between them. The DNA of the CDR3 is TGTGCCAGCAGTGAAGGGTCAGAGACCCAGTACTTC. This translates into CASSEGSETQYF. The full variable domain, in which reference TRBV2 and TRBJ2-5 provide the parts outside the CDR3, is EPEVTQTPSHQVTQMGQEVILRCVPISNHLYFYWYRQILGQKVEFLVSFYNNEISEKSEIFDDQFSVERPDGSNFTLKIRSTKLEDSAMYFCASSEGSETQYFGPGTRLLVL.

The chain links TRBV5-1 to TRBJ2-7; D may be TRBD1 (5 bases). The length of the CDR3 is 14 residues. CDR1 SGHRS and CDR2 YFSETQ come from the germline V gene. Trimming pared 2 bases from V and 1 base from J, leaving 10 bases between. DNA for the CDR3: TGCGCCAGCAGCTTCTACGACAGATCCTACGAGCAGTACTTC. This sequence encodes CASSFYDRSYEQYF.

This clonotype has ten or more counts. J is TRBJ2-2 and V is TRBV28; D gene uncertain. The V and J ends lost 2 bases and 6 bases respectively, with 13 bases between them. Germline CDR1 is MDHEN and CDR2 is SYDVKM. This CDR3 is built from 15 residues. CDR3 amino acids: CASSLKVPSSGELFF. In DNA form, the CDR3 reads TGTGCCAGCAGTTTAAAAGTCCCGAGCTCCGGGGAGCTGTTTTTT.

The V call is TRBV18, the J call TRBJ1-1; the match to TRBD1 covers 7 bases. Germline V gives CDR1 KGHSH, CDR2 LQKENI. The CDR3 contains 16 residues. V trimming: 3 bases; J trimming: 0 bases; junction bases outside the gene matches: 7. In DNA form, the CDR3 reads TGTGCCAGCTCACCCCCCGGGACAGCGATGAACACTGAAGCTTTCTTT. This gives the protein CASSPPGTAMNTEAFF.

The chain couples TRBV29-1 to TRBJ1-2, with D maybe TRBD1 (5 bases). Trimming removed 2 bases from V and 5 bases from J, with 15 bases in between. The CDR3 spans 14 residues. CDR1 and CDR2 from the germline V gene are SQVTM and ANQGSEA. Written as DNA, the CDR3 is TGCAGCGTTGAAAGGGGAACTTCAAGTTATGGCTACACCTTC. Protein: CSVERGTSSYGYTF.

This clonotype was found many times. The chain uses TRBV28 and TRBJ2-7; a possible D gene is TRBD2 (8 bases). The germline V gene has CDR1 MDHEN and CDR2 SYDVKM. Trimming shortened V by 6 bases and J by 6 bases, and 21 bases separated the two germline ends. This CDR3 region has 15 residues. CDR3 bases: TGTGCCAGCAGACCACCGACAGGGCGGGGGGTCGAGCAGTACTTC. Its translation: CASRPPTGRGVEQYF.

This clonotype has a handful of counts. The V and J genes are TRBV12-3 or TRBV12-4 and TRBJ2-6; possibly TRBD2 for D (5 bases). Trimming pared 7 bases from V and 2 bases from J, leaving 12 bases between. The CDR3 sequence is 15 residues long. Here the CDR3 DNA reads TGTGCCAGCACCCTCAGAGGGACTGGGGCCAACGTCCTGACTTTC. This gives the protein CASTLRGTGANVLTF.

This clonotype came up many times. The chain combines TRBV29-1 with TRBJ2-5; TRBD2 might be the D (5 bases). The CDR3 loop spans 14 amino acids. The germline gives CDR1 SQVTM, CDR2 ANQGSEA. The germline V and J ends were trimmed by 1 base and 5 bases, with 14 bases remaining between them. The CDR3 coding sequence is TGCAGCGTTGAAGTGGACCGCCCGGGGGAGACCCAGTACTTC. This codes for CSVEVDRPGETQYF.

The chain links TRBV11-2 to TRBJ2-1; D unresolved. Germline-derived CDR1 and CDR2 are SGHAT and FQNNGV. V lost 1 base and J 8 bases, leaving 9 bases between the germline ends. The CDR3 runs to 13 residues. This chain's CDR3 is CASSLGGSHEQFF. The CDR3 DNA reads TGTGCCAGCAGCTTAGGGGGATCCCATGAGCAGTTCTTC.

This clonotype was picked up many times. This chain connects TRBV7-3 to TRBJ2-3; 10 positions agree with TRBD2. CDR3 length: 15 residues. Trimming took 4 bases from V and 1 from J; bases not matched to a gene: 2. Germline lookup yields CDR1 SGHTA and CDR2 FQGTGA. CDR3 loop: CASSSLAGGTDTQYF. The CDR3 coding sequence is TGTGCCAGCAGCTCTCTAGCGGGGGGCACAGATACGCAGTATTTT.

This clonotype has a handful of counts. The rearrangement uses TRBV11-2 and TRBJ2-4; D may match TRBD1 or TRBD2 (5 bases each). This CDR3 is 15 amino acids long. The germline V gene encodes CDR1 SGHAT and CDR2 FQNNGV. The V end lost 0 bases, the J end lost 9 bases, and 15 bases lay between the germline ends. CDR3 in amino acids: CASSLDWRGASIQYF. The CDR3, as DNA: TGTGCCAGCAGCTTAGATTGGAGAGGGGCGAGCATTCAGTACTTC.

The table lists this clonotype with many counts. V is TRBV2 and J is TRBJ2-5; the D gene is possibly TRBD1 (5 bases). V lost 0 bases and J 5 bases, leaving 19 bases between the germline ends. Germline V gene sequence: CDR1 SNHLY, CDR2 FYNNEI. This CDR3 region has 17 residues. CDR3 residues: CASSEATGARRLETQYF. The CDR3 DNA follows: TGTGCCAGCAGTGAAGCAACTGGGGCTAGGCGGTTGGAGACCCAGTACTTC.

This clonotype was seen ten or more times. The chain carries TRBV15 and TRBJ1-2; a weak D match, TRBD1 (6 bases). V lost 5 bases and J lost 6, with 13 bases in between. The CDR3 consists of 13 residues. CDR1 and CDR2 (germline): LNHNV, YYDKDF (reference sequence). CDR3 residues: CATSRIQGDGYTF. The CDR3 bases are TGTGCCACCAGCCGTATACAGGGCGATGGCTACACCTTC.

This clonotype was observed at least ten times. This rearrangement joins TRBV12-3 or TRBV12-4 to TRBJ1-1; D unresolved. V lost 8 bases and J lost 1, with 5 bases in between. This CDR3 contains 11 residues. CDR3 nucleotide sequence: TGTGCCAGCGCGTGGAACACTGAAGCTTTCTTT. Protein product: CASAWNTEAFF.